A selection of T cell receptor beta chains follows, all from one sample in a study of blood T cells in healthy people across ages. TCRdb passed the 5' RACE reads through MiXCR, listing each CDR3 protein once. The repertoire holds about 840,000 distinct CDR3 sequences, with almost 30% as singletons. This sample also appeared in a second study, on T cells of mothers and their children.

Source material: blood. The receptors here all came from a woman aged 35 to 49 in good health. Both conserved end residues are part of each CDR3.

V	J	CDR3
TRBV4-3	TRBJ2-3	CASSQDSRRGGTDTQYF
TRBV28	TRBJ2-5	CASRLGGFRETQYF
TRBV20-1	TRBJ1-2	CSASRSQTGRPFLGYTF
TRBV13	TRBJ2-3	CASSFPLRGGSTDTQYF
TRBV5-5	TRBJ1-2	CASSYGARDGYTF
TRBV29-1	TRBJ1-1	CSVIRGAREAFF
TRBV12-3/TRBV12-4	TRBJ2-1	CASSWGRAGVSSYNEQFF
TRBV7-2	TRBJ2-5	CASSGASGGRTQYF
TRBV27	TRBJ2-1	CASTHFRVGDLNNEQFF
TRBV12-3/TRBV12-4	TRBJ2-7	CASSFKGDEQYF
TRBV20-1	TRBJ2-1	CSAYNRGGSPSYNEQFF
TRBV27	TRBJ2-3	CASSLSSRTRGAHTQYF
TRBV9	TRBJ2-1	CASSGGGGAPGNERFF
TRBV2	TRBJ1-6	CASSPTALTGGGSPLHF
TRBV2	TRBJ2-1	CAGLAPYNEQFF
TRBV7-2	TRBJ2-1	CASSLDGTSKQFF
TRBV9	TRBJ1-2	CASSPRGGRQANYGYTF
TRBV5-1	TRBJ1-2	CASSLDTGTGYTF
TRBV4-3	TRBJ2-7	CASSQGGRGNEQYF
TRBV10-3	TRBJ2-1	CAISERGQEQFF
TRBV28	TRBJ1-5	CASSWTGANQPQHF
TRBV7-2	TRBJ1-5	CTSSSGQAGQPQHF
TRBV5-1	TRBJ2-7	CASSLGDRGEQYF
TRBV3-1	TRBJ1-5	CASSQGQANSNQPQHF
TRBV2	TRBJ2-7	CASSVGQGVNEQYF
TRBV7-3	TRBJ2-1	CASSLRRLAGGNEQFF
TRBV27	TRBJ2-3	CASSLWSLPTDTQYF
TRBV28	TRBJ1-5	CASSPHRAQQPQHF
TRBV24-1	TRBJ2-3	CAAGGASTDTQYF
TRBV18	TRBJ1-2	CASSPTTAGGSVSNYGYTF
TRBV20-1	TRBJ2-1	CSASEQVFLGEQFF
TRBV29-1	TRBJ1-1	CSVEGGQGGSNTEAFF
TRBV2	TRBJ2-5	CASSEAMGGQETQYF
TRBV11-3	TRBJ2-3	CVSSLTTGDTQYF
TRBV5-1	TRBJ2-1	CASSPVPGGGLYNEQVF
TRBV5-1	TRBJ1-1	CASSPRDRANTEAFF
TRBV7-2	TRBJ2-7	CASSLASGSLIPYEQYF
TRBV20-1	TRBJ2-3	CSARMGPSTDTQYF
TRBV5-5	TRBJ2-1	CASSRELNEQFF
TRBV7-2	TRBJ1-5	CASRPDRFSNQPQHF
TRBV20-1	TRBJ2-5	CSAQLRYQETQYF
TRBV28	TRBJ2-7	CASSLTRQYEQYF
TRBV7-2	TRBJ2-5	CASSSPGGPQETQYF
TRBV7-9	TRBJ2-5	CASSLADSRQYF
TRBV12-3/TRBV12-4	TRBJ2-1	CASSLGLAPINNEQFF
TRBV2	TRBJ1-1	CASSKQGADTEAFF
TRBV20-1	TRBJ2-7	CSAGGLTGGEYF
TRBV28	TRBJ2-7	CASSLLTGLYEQYF
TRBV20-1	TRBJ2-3	CSARYLGTDTQYF
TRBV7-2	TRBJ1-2	CASSLRSESGYTF
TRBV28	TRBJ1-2	CASSRAGTYGYTF
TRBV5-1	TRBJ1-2	CASSDSQGGYGYTF
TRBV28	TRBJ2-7	CASRKTYEQYF
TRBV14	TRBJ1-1	CASSLGRGREVAEAFF
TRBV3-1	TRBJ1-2	CASSQSNNYGYTF
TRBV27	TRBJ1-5	CASTPDRTNANQPQHF
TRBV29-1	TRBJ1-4	CGGSTGNEKLFF
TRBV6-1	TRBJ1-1	CASIRTGLNTEAFF
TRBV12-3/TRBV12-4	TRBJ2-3	CASSVYEDTQYF
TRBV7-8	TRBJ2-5	CASSPGAGETQYF